Here is one T cell receptor beta chain with its context. Other nucleotide sequences in the sample specify the same CDR3. Sequencing used immunoSEQ multiplex PCR; TCRdb keeps in-frame clones, though not all of them. This table holds roughly 120,000 clones, 85% to 90% found once. This record belongs to a study of control samples from healthy donors and cancer patients. Between the trimmed V and J ends, which lost 0 bases and 7 bases, there was a span of 13 bases. The CDR3 has 15 residues. Germline CDR1 and CDR2: SNHLY and FYNNEI. The rearrangement uses TRBV2 and TRBJ1-5; tentative D call: TRBD1 (5 bases). The receptor was derived from a woman aged 50 to 60 with colorectal cancer. Material: PBMCs. The CDR3 DNA reads as TGTGCCAGCAGTGAAGCGCGAGGGGCGGGGCAGCCCCAGCATTTT. Its protein is CASSEARGAGQPQHF.